This T cell receptor (beta chain) was captured in a study of monozygotic twins with inflammatory bowel disease. Study-wide findings and caveats: Backing was not found for a single strong signal or clonotype associated with IBD. Concordant and discordant twins showed no difference in repertoire similarity, possibly from limited power.

Germline-derived CDR1 and CDR2 are SGHTA and FQGNSA. The CDR3 spans 14 residues. Concerning this clonotype itself: Its antigen is currently unknown.

TCRalpha and TCRbeta cDNA went through two nested PCRs of approximately 16 and 10 cycles. TCRdb re-called the 5' RACE reads; one entry per CDR3 protein, DNA not given. In total, the table holds more than 300,000 distinct CDR3 sequences. Sample: blood. The source is a human donor with ulcerative colitis or Crohn's disease, or a healthy co-twin of an affected twin (not recorded which). The genes are TRBV7-2 and TRBJ1-4. The CDR3 here is CASSRGSMDEKLFF. The entire variable domain, with the rest obtained from reference TRBV7-2 and TRBJ1-4, is as follows: GAGVSQSPSNKVTEKGKDVELRCDPISGHTALYWYRQSLGQGLEFLIYFQGNSAPDKSGLPSDRFSAERTGGSVSTLTIQRTQQEDSAVYLCASSRGSMDEKLFFGSGTQLSVL.